This is a list of T cell receptor beta chains from one sample in a study of T-cell memory formation after mild COVID-19. TCRdb processed the 5' RACE reads anew with MiXCR; each CDR3 protein has one entry. The table has hundreds of thousands of distinct CDR3 sequences, roughly 17% seen once. Sequences were obtained from PBMCs or a T cell subset sorted from them (not recorded which). Receptors originate from an adult woman who had mild COVID-19 (a few samples of this study predate the infection). Cell type and time point are not known. Both conserved end residues are part of each CDR3. The order of the fields is J gene, clone size, V gene, D gene, CDR3 DNA, CDR3 protein. A D gene is named only where the DNA matches it firmly. Expanded clones are given a class, and other clones once, few, many or no size at all.

j_gene: TRBJ2-3; abundance: -; v_gene: TRBV30; d_gene: -; CDR3nt: TGTGCCTGGGCGACCTCCCCCGTCGCAGATACGCAGTATTTT; CDR3aa: CAWATSPVADTQYF
j_gene: TRBJ1-1; abundance: few; v_gene: TRBV2; d_gene: -; CDR3nt: TGTGCCAGCAGTGAGGAGGGAGGGGCTTCTACTGAAGCTTTCTTT; CDR3aa: CASSEEGGASTEAFF
j_gene: TRBJ2-1; abundance: -; v_gene: TRBV4-3; d_gene: -; CDR3nt: TGCGCCAGCATCCAAGATAGGGGACGGAGGGTCAATGAGCAGTTCTTC; CDR3aa: CASIQDRGRRVNEQFF
j_gene: TRBJ2-3; abundance: few; v_gene: TRBV5-4; d_gene: -; CDR3nt: TGTGCCAGCAGCGCCAGGATAAGCACAGATACGCAGTATTTT; CDR3aa: CASSARISTDTQYF
j_gene: TRBJ2-3; abundance: -; v_gene: TRBV24-1; d_gene: -; CDR3nt: TGTGCCACCAGTGATGGGGCTTCTAGCACAGATACGCAGTATTTT; CDR3aa: CATSDGASSTDTQYF
j_gene: TRBJ1-3; abundance: few; v_gene: TRBV5-1; d_gene: -; CDR3nt: TGCGCCAGCAGCTTGGGGACGGTGTACTCTGGAAACACCATATATTTT; CDR3aa: CASSLGTVYSGNTIYF
j_gene: TRBJ2-2; abundance: few; v_gene: TRBV7-9; d_gene: TRBD2; CDR3nt: TGTGCCAGCAGCTTACCCAGCGGGAGGGCAAACACCGGGGAGCTGTTTTTT; CDR3aa: CASSLPSGRANTGELFF
j_gene: TRBJ2-1; abundance: few; v_gene: TRBV29-1; d_gene: TRBD2; CDR3nt: TGCAGCGTCCCCCAGCGGGAGGTCTACAATGAGCAGTTCTTC; CDR3aa: CSVPQREVYNEQFF
j_gene: TRBJ1-2; abundance: -; v_gene: TRBV7-8; d_gene: -; CDR3nt: TGTGCCAGCATCCCACTGCCCACCCCCCCTGGGGGCTACACCTTC; CDR3aa: CASIPLPTPPGGYTF
j_gene: TRBJ2-3; abundance: few; v_gene: TRBV9; d_gene: TRBD1; CDR3nt: TGTGCCAGCAGCCCCGCAAGGGCGACAGGGGCTAGCACAGATACGCAGTATTTT; CDR3aa: CASSPARATGASTDTQYF
j_gene: TRBJ2-1; abundance: -; v_gene: TRBV5-1; d_gene: -; CDR3nt: TGCGCCAGCAGCCTCCTGGACCCTGGCGATGAGCAGTTCTTC; CDR3aa: CASSLLDPGDEQFF
j_gene: TRBJ1-1; abundance: few; v_gene: TRBV7-8; d_gene: -; CDR3nt: TGTGCCAGCAGCTTTGGGGCACAGGGAGACATGAACACTGAAGCTTTCTTT; CDR3aa: CASSFGAQGDMNTEAFF
j_gene: TRBJ1-1; abundance: few; v_gene: TRBV7-8; d_gene: -; CDR3nt: TGTGCCAGCAGCTTACAGGCGGTCAACACTGAAGCTTTCTTT; CDR3aa: CASSLQAVNTEAFF
j_gene: TRBJ2-3; abundance: many; v_gene: TRBV2; d_gene: TRBD2; CDR3nt: TGTGCCAGCAGTGAAGCGCGGGGGAGCACAGATACGCAGTATTTT; CDR3aa: CASSEARGSTDTQYF
j_gene: TRBJ2-7; abundance: -; v_gene: TRBV5-1; d_gene: TRBD2; CDR3nt: TGCGCCAGCAGCTCGGCCGGGACTAGCGATTACGAGCAGTACTTC; CDR3aa: CASSSAGTSDYEQYF
j_gene: TRBJ1-2; abundance: -; v_gene: TRBV7-2; d_gene: -; CDR3nt: TGTGCCAGCAGCTTAGGAGGGTCACGCTATGGCTACACCTTC; CDR3aa: CASSLGGSRYGYTF
j_gene: TRBJ2-7; abundance: -; v_gene: TRBV29-1; d_gene: TRBD1; CDR3nt: TGCAGCGTCTCCGGGACAGGCGCCTACGAGCAGTACTTC; CDR3aa: CSVSGTGAYEQYF
j_gene: TRBJ2-7; abundance: -; v_gene: TRBV5-1; d_gene: -; CDR3nt: TGCGCCAGCAGCTTAGATTTGGCCCTCTACGAGCAGTACTTC; CDR3aa: CASSLDLALYEQYF
j_gene: TRBJ1-2; abundance: -; v_gene: TRBV24-1; d_gene: -; CDR3nt: TGTGCCACCAGTGATTGGGGTAACTATGGCTACACCTTC; CDR3aa: CATSDWGNYGYTF
j_gene: TRBJ2-1; abundance: -; v_gene: TRBV9; d_gene: TRBD1; CDR3nt: TGTGCCAGCAGCGCGGGACAGGGGGGACGGGATGAGCAGTTCTTC; CDR3aa: CASSAGQGGRDEQFF
j_gene: TRBJ2-3; abundance: few; v_gene: TRBV5-1; d_gene: -; CDR3nt: TGCGCCAGCAGCTTGGATAACCCTAGCACAGATACGCAGTATTTT; CDR3aa: CASSLDNPSTDTQYF
j_gene: TRBJ1-1; abundance: once; v_gene: TRBV6-2/TRBV6-3; d_gene: -; CDR3nt: TGTGCCAGCAGTTTCTCGGACAGAGGGTATTACACTGAAGCTTTCTTT; CDR3aa: CASSFSDRGYYTEAFF
j_gene: TRBJ1-5; abundance: -; v_gene: TRBV20-1; d_gene: TRBD1; CDR3nt: TGCAGTGCTACAAGACCGGGACAGAAGAATCAGCCCCAGCATTTT; CDR3aa: CSATRPGQKNQPQHF
j_gene: TRBJ1-2; abundance: -; v_gene: TRBV12-3/TRBV12-4; d_gene: -; CDR3nt: TGTGCCAGCAGTTTGGAGTCAGGCCTTGGCTACACCTTC; CDR3aa: CASSLESGLGYTF
j_gene: TRBJ2-3; abundance: -; v_gene: TRBV6-5; d_gene: -; CDR3nt: TGTGCCAGCAGTATCTATGGCCCCCCAGATACGCAGTATTTT; CDR3aa: CASSIYGPPDTQYF
j_gene: TRBJ1-2; abundance: few; v_gene: TRBV20-1; d_gene: TRBD1; CDR3nt: TGCAGTGCTAGGTCGACAGGGGACGTGGGCGGCTACACCTTC; CDR3aa: CSARSTGDVGGYTF
j_gene: TRBJ2-2; abundance: -; v_gene: TRBV7-3; d_gene: -; CDR3nt: TGTGCCAGCAGCTTCTTTGGAGGGCGTAGCACCGGGGAGCTGTTTTTT; CDR3aa: CASSFFGGRSTGELFF
j_gene: TRBJ1-5; abundance: -; v_gene: TRBV24-1; d_gene: -; CDR3nt: TGTGCCACCAGTGATCCGAGGGACGGAGGCAATCAGCCCCAGCATTTT; CDR3aa: CATSDPRDGGNQPQHF
j_gene: TRBJ2-7; abundance: -; v_gene: TRBV2; d_gene: -; CDR3nt: TGTGCCAGCAGTGAACCCAGGGGAACCTACGAGCAGTACTTC; CDR3aa: CASSEPRGTYEQYF
j_gene: TRBJ2-1; abundance: -; v_gene: TRBV24-1; d_gene: TRBD1; CDR3nt: TGTGCCACCAGAGAGGGACAGGGGACGGAGCAGTTCTTC; CDR3aa: CATREGQGTEQFF
j_gene: TRBJ2-1; abundance: -; v_gene: TRBV12-3/TRBV12-4; d_gene: TRBD2; CDR3nt: TGTGCCAGCAGTCAGAGCGGGGGGGCCTGGGATGAGCAGTTCTTC; CDR3aa: CASSQSGGAWDEQFF
j_gene: TRBJ2-7; abundance: few; v_gene: TRBV2; d_gene: TRBD1; CDR3nt: TGTGCCAGCAGCTTAACGGACAGGGGAGGCGAGCAGTACTTC; CDR3aa: CASSLTDRGGEQYF
j_gene: TRBJ2-1; abundance: -; v_gene: TRBV11-2; d_gene: TRBD1; CDR3nt: TGTGCCAGCAGCATTCCGGGACAGTACAATGAGCAGTTCTTC; CDR3aa: CASSIPGQYNEQFF
j_gene: TRBJ1-4; abundance: few; v_gene: TRBV12-3/TRBV12-4; d_gene: -; CDR3nt: TGTGCCAGCAGTTCGTACGGTGAAAAACTGTTTTTT; CDR3aa: CASSSYGEKLFF